This entry lists 10 T cell receptor beta chains sequenced from one sample in a study of cytomegalovirus exposure and HLA in healthy donors. Researchers ran the PCR with 60 Vbeta and 13 Jbeta primers. Using immunoSEQ multiplex PCR, the repertoire was profiled, and TCRdb retains in-frame clones only, with some absent. The profile shows some 89,000 clones, approximately 81% of them singletons. The sequenced sample was PBMCs. Every receptor here comes from a man aged 40-49 years in good health and CMV-seropositive.

The gene calls are TRBV10-2 and TRBJ2-1; D might be TRBD2 (6 bases). The V end was cut by 2 bases, the J end by 9 bases, with 11 bases between. Per the germline V gene, CDR1 is WSHSY and CDR2 is SAAADI. The CDR3 spans 13 residues. The CDR3, as DNA: TGCGCCAGCAGTGAGCCCGGGGGAGGTGAGCAGTTCTTC. This encodes CASSEPGGGEQFF.

The V and J genes are TRBV4-1 and TRBJ1-1; 9 positions match TRBD1. Germline values: CDR1 MGHRA, CDR2 YSYEKL. This CDR3 comprises 14 residues. V was clipped by 2 bases and J by 6 bases; unmatched bases: 4. CDR3 in DNA: TGCGCCAGCAGCCAACGACAGGGGGTCGCTGAAGCTTTCTTT. Translated, it gives CASSQRQGVAEAFF.

The J gene is TRBJ2-7, the V gene TRBV28; TRBD2 is a possible D gene (6 bases). Germline V gene sequence: CDR1 MDHEN, CDR2 SYDVKM. Trimming stripped 5 bases from V and 2 bases from J, with 19 bases between. The CDR3 loop spans 16 amino acids. CDR3 sequence (DNA): TGTGCCAGCAGTGCCGCATCCGGGGGTCGGCCCTACGAGCAGTACTTC. This translates into CASSAASGGRPYEQYF.

In this sample, this clone turned up a few times. The CDR3 bases are TGCGCCAGCAGCTTGAAGTCCCCCAGCGCGGGAGGGTCGTGGTACGAGCAGTACTTC. Translation gives CASSLKSPSAGGSWYEQYF. The chain is built from TRBV5-1 and TRBJ2-7; TRBD2 agrees at 9 bases. Germline V gene data show CDR1 as SGHRS and CDR2 as YFSETQ. V shed 1 base and J 4 bases; nucleotides not matched to a gene: 18. The CDR3 consists of 19 residues.

The V and J genes are TRBV4-1 and TRBJ2-7, with D unclear. Germline loops: CDR1 MGHRA, CDR2 YSYEKL. V was pared by 2 bases and J by 3 bases, with 14 bases between. The CDR3 contains 15 residues. CDR3 in DNA: TGCGCCAGCAGCCAATCGGGTTCGCTCGGCTACGAGCAGTACTTC. As protein: CASSQSGSLGYEQYF.

This chain links TRBV7-2 with TRBJ2-3; 14 bases map to TRBD2. The CDR3 consists of 18 residues. Trimming at V came to 3 bases and at J to 3 bases, leaving 8 bases not matched to a gene. CDR1 is SGHTA and CDR2 is FQGNSA in the germline V gene. The CDR3 DNA reads TGTGCCAGCAGCTTTCAATGGACTAGCGGGGGGAGAACAGATACGCAGTATTTT. Protein product: CASSFQWTSGGRTDTQYF.

CDR3 DNA: TGTGCCAGCCCCGGGACAGGGAATAGGTGGGACACTGAAGCTTTCTTT. Translated, it gives CASPGTGNRWDTEAFF. The chain recombines TRBV28 with TRBJ1-1, with TRBD1 identical over 9 bases. Trimming removed 8 bases from V and 3 bases from J; junction bases left unmatched: 13. The germline CDR1 and CDR2 sequences are MDHEN and SYDVKM. The CDR3 spans 16 residues.

The chain carries TRBV7-2 and TRBJ2-1; 15 nucleotides align to TRBD2. Trimming removed 3 bases from V and 3 bases from J; junction bases left unmatched: 6. This CDR3 contains 18 residues. Germline loops: CDR1 SGHTA, CDR2 FQGNSA. The CDR3 nucleotides read TGTGCCAGCAGCTTGGCTGGGACTAGCGGGGGGCTCTACAATGAGCAGTTCTTC. Its translation is CASSLAGTSGGLYNEQFF.

The rearrangement links TRBV4-1 to TRBJ1-2; tentatively, D is TRBD1 (5 bases). Trimming removed 1 base at V and 13 bases at J, with 22 bases between. CDR3 length equals 15 residues. Germline V gives CDR1 MGHRA, CDR2 YSYEKL. This CDR3 reads CASSQAPGLLGQGTF. The DNA for the CDR3 is TGCGCCAGCAGCCAAGCACCGGGACTTTTGGGCCAGGGCACCTTC.

The rearrangement joins TRBV19 to TRBJ1-2, with a tentative D call TRBD1 (5 bases). CDR3 size: 16 residues. Trimming took off 5 bases at V and 7 bases at J, with 23 bases between the two ends. Germline V lookup: CDR1 LNHDA, CDR2 SQIVND (reference sequence). In DNA form, the CDR3 reads TGTGCCAGTAGTCCTACGCGGGGCGAATATTATGTTGGCTACACCTTC. Its protein product is CASSPTRGEYYVGYTF.